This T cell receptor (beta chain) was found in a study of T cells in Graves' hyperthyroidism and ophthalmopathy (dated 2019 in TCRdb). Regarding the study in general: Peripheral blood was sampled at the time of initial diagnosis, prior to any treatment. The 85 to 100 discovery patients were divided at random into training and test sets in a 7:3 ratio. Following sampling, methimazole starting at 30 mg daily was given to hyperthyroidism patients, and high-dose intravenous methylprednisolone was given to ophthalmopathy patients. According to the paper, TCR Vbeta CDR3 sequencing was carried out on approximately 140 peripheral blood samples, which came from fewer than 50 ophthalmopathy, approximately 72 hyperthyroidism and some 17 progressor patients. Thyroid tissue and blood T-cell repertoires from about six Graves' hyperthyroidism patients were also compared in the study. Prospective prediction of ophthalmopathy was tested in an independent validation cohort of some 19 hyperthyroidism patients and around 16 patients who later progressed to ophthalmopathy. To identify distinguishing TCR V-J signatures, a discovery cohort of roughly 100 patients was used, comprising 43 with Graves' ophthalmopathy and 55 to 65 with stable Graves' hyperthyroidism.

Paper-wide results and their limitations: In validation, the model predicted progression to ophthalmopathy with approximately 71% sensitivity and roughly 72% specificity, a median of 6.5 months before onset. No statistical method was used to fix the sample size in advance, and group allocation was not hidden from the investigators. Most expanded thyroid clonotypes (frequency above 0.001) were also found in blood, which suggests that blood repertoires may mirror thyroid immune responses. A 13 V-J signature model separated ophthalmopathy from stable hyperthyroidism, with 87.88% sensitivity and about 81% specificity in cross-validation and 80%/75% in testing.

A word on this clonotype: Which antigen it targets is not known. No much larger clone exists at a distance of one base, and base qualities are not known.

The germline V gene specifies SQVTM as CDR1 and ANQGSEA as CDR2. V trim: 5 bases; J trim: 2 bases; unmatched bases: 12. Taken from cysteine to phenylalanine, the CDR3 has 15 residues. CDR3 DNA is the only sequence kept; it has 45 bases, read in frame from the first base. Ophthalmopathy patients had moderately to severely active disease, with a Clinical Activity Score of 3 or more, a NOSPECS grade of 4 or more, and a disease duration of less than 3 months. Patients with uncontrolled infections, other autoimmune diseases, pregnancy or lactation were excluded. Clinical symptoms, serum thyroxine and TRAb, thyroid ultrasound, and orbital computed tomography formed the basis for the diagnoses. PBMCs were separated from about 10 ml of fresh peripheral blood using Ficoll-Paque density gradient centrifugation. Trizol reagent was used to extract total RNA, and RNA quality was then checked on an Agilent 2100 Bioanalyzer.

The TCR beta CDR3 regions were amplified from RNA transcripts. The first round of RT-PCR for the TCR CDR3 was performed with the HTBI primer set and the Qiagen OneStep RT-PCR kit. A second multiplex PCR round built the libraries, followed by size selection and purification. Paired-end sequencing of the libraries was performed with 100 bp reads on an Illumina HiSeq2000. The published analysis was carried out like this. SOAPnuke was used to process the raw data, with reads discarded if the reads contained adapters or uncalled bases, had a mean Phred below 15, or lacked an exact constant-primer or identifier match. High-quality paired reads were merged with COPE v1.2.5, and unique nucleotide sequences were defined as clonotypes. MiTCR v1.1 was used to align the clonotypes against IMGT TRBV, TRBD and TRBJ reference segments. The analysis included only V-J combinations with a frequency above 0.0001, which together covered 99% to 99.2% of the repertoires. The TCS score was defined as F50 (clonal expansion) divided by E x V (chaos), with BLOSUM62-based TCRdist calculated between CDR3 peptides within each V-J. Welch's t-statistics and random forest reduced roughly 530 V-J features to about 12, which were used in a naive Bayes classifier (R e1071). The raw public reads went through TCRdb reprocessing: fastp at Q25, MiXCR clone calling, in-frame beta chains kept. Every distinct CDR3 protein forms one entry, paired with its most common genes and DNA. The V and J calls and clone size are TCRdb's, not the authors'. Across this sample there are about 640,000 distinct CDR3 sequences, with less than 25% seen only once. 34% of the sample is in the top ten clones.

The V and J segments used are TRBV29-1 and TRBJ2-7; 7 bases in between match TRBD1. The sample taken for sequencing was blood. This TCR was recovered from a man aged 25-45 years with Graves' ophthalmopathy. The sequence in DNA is TGCAGCGTTAATTACCCAGGACAGGCAACCTACGAGCAGTACTTC. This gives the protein CSVNYPGQATYEQYF.